These 24 T cell receptor beta chains were sequenced from one sample in a study of metastatic and nonmetastatic thyroid tumors. Not a single patient had been given any form of treatment at any point before undergoing thyroid surgery. TCRdb called clones again from the PCR reads with MiXCR. The data contain about 92,000 clones, under 15% of them seen just once; the ten biggest clones take up about 3.6%. The source material was blood. The receptors were sampled from a female donor with papillary thyroid cancer or a benign thyroid nodule (not recorded which). Some clones in this sample may be carry-over from other donors' samples.

This clone showed up many times. The chain combines TRBV4-2 with TRBJ2-7, with D unclear. CDR1 LGHNA and CDR2 YNFKEQ come from the germline V gene. Trimming cost V 0 bases and J 4 bases, with 10 bases left between them. The CDR3 loop spans 14 amino acids. This chain's CDR3 is CASSQDGPAYEQYF. CDR3 DNA: TGTGCCAGCAGCCAAGATGGGCCAGCGTACGAGCAGTACTTC.

In this sample, this clone turned up many times. The chain uses TRBV6-1 and TRBJ1-4; D is ambiguous. V was cut by 6 bases and J by 6 bases, with 11 bases left in between. The CDR3 has 13 residues. Germline V gives CDR1 MNHNS, CDR2 SASEGT. The chain's CDR3 is CASRTRGHEKLFF. CDR3 DNA sequence: TGTGCCAGCAGGACGCGGGGTCATGAAAAACTGTTTTTT.

This clone was seen repeatedly, ten times or more. The chain recombines TRBV19 with TRBJ2-3, with 9 bases matching TRBD1. Germline V gene lookup returns CDR1 LNHDA and CDR2 SQIVND (reference sequence). This CDR3 is 15 amino acids long. Unmatched junction bases numbered 7, after V lost 6 bases and J lost 3 bases. The CDR3 sequence: CASSEDRGETDTQYF. The CDR3 DNA follows: TGTGCCAGTAGCGAGGACAGGGGAGAAACAGATACGCAGTATTTT.

This clone has ten or more counts. The chain uses TRBV28 and TRBJ1-2; 8 nucleotides align to TRBD1. Germline CDR1 MDHEN, CDR2 SYDVKM. Trimming removed 5 bases from V and 7 bases from J; junction bases left unmatched: 12. CDR3 length: 15 residues. In DNA form, the CDR3 reads TGTGCCAGCAGTCCCTCCTCTCGGACAGGGATTGGCTACACCTTC. Translating gives CASSPSSRTGIGYTF.

There are many counts of this clone. The chain recombines TRBV7-9 with TRBJ1-2; TRBD1 matches at 8 bases. V lost 5 bases, J lost 4 bases, and 9 bases stayed unmatched. Per germline, CDR1 SEHNR and CDR2 FQNEAQ (reference sequence). The CDR3 totals 15 residues. The CDR3 reads CASSGAGGLGYGYTF. DNA for the CDR3: TGTGCCAGCAGCGGAGCAGGGGGCTTGGGCTATGGCTACACCTTC. Combining the CDR3 with reference TRBV7-9 and TRBJ1-2 gives the whole variable domain DTGVSQNPRHKITKRGQNVTFRCDPISEHNRLYWYRQTLGQGPEFLTYFQNEAQLEKSRLLSDRFSAERPKGSFSTLEIQRTEQGDSAMYLCASSGAGGLGYGYTFGSGTRLTVV.

This clone has ten or more counts. The V gene is TRBV9, the J gene TRBJ1-1; D might be TRBD1 (6 bases). The V gene's germline CDR1 is SGDLS and CDR2 YYNGEE. The CDR3 runs 15 residues. V was clipped by 4 bases and J by 4 bases, with 17 bases between them. In DNA, the CDR3 is TGTGCCAGCAGCTTAAACCCACAGGGAATCACTGAAGCTTTCTTT. Its translation: CASSLNPQGITEAFF.

The chain's CDR3 is CASSMTGGSNQPRHF. The CDR3 nucleotides read TGTGCCAGTAGTATGACGGGGGGGAGCAATCAGCCCCGTCATTTT. The chain has TRBV19 and TRBJ1-5, with TRBD1 as a possible D gene (5 bases). The length of the CDR3 is 15 residues. The V gene lost 3 bases and the J gene lost 16 bases, with 25 bases spanning the gap. Per the germline V gene, CDR1 is LNHDA and CDR2 is SQIVND (reference sequence).

This clone was counted only a few times. It may be a read error: a sequence one base away is much more abundant. This chain uses TRBV28 with TRBJ2-3, with D possibly being TRBD1 (6 bases). Germline V lookup: CDR1 MDHEN, CDR2 SYDVKM. V shed 6 bases and J shed 2 bases, with 15 bases lying between them. The CDR3 runs 15 residues. CDR3 amino acids: CASSLLDRITDTQYF. The CDR3 nucleotides are TGTGCCAGCAGCCTCCTGGACAGAATCACAGATACGCAGTATTTT.

This clone appeared many times. The chain uses TRBV3-1 and TRBJ1-2; 7 nucleotides align to TRBD1. The junction had 13 bases not matched to a gene; V was cut back by 4 bases and J by 8 bases. Germline values: CDR1 LGHDT, CDR2 YNNKEL (reference sequence). The CDR3 length is 15 residues. Written as DNA, the CDR3 is TGTGCCAGCAGCCCAGAGACAGGGTATGGTAGCGGCTACACCTTC. Translation gives CASSPETGYGSGYTF.

This clone was picked up many times. The rearrangement joins TRBV6-6 to TRBJ2-2, with 12 bases identical to TRBD2. Germline V CDR1 and CDR2: MNHNY, SVGAGI (reference sequence). V lost 2 bases to trimming and J lost 6 bases; unmatched junction nucleotides: 10. This CDR3 contains 18 residues. CDR3 loop: CASSYRKLAGGRSGELFF. For the CDR3, the DNA is TGTGCCAGCAGTTACCGAAAACTAGCGGGGGGCCGGTCCGGGGAGCTGTTTTTT.

For this clone: It may be a read error: a sequence one base away is much more abundant. The sample holds other DNA sequences that translate to the same CDR3. The rearrangement uses TRBV10-3 and TRBJ1-2, with unresolved D. V was trimmed by 3 bases and J by 7 bases, leaving 12 bases between them. Germline values: CDR1 ENHRY, CDR2 SYGVKD. This CDR3 comprises 13 residues. The CDR3 reads CAISDPPQFGYTF. In DNA, the CDR3 is TGTGCCATCAGTGATCCTCCACAGTTTGGCTACACCTTC.

This clone was recorded at least ten times. V is TRBV6-1 and J is TRBJ2-7, with unresolved D. Germline V gives CDR1 MNHNS, CDR2 SASEGT. V dropped 7 bases and J dropped 0 bases, with 4 bases sitting between them. This CDR3 has 11 amino acids. The CDR3 sequence: CASKSSYEQYF. CDR3 coding DNA: TGTGCCAGCAAGAGCTCCTACGAGCAGTACTTC.

Remarks on this clone: This may be a read error, as it is one base from a much larger clone. The DNA of the CDR3 is TGTGCCAGCAGCTTGGGCCCGAGATACTACAATGAGCAGTTCTTC. The encoded protein is CASSLGPRYYNEQFF. The chain links TRBV5-6 to TRBJ2-1; D ambiguous. Germline V gene sequence: CDR1 SGHDT, CDR2 YYEEEE. The V and J ends lost 0 bases and 3 bases respectively, with 10 bases between them. This CDR3 is 15 amino acids long. Based on the CDR3 plus reference TRBV5-6 and TRBJ2-1, the full variable domain is DAGVTQSPTHLIKTRGQQVTLRCSPKSGHDTVSWYQQALGQGPQFIFQYYEEEERQRGNFPDRFSGHQFPNYSSELNVNALLLGDSALYLCASSLGPRYYNEQFFGPGTRLTVL.

This clone was recorded at least ten times. The sample holds other DNA sequences that translate to the same CDR3. The chain couples TRBV5-1 to TRBJ2-1; D remains unclear. The V gene's germline CDR1 is SGHRS and CDR2 YFSETQ. The length of the CDR3 is 13 residues. With 0 bases removed from V and 7 bases from J, the gap between germline ends came to 8 bases. CDR3 coding DNA: TGCGCCAGCAGCTTGGCCGGTAGGAATGAGCAGTTCTTC. Amino acids: CASSLAGRNEQFF.

This clone was found many times. This rearrangement joins TRBV3-1 to TRBJ2-3; D might be TRBD2 (6 bases). The CDR3 sequence is 15 residues long. V was clipped by 4 bases and J by 0 bases, with 11 bases between them. In germline, CDR1 is LGHDT, CDR2 YNNKEL (reference sequence). This chain's CDR3 is CASSRGLSSTDTQYF. Here the CDR3 DNA reads TGTGCCAGCAGCCGGGGACTGTCTAGCACAGATACGCAGTATTTT.

CDR3 DNA: TGTGCCAGCAGCCAAGATAGGTCTCGGGGGGGCTCCTACGAGCAGTACTTC. Translating gives CASSQDRSRGGSYEQYF. The chain uses TRBV4-2 and TRBJ2-7; 8 bases match TRBD2. The germline CDR1 and CDR2 sequences are LGHNA and YNFKEQ. V was pared by 0 bases and J by 0 bases, with 7 bases of the junction left unmatched. The CDR3 covers 17 residues.

Details on this clone: A much larger clone lies a single base off, so this may be a read error. The sample contains more than one DNA sequence encoding this CDR3. V gene TRBV28 combines with J gene TRBJ2-5; possibly TRBD2 for D (6 bases). V lost 3 bases and J lost 3, with 17 bases in between. The CDR3 has 16 residues. Germline CDR1 and CDR2: MDHEN and SYDVKM. The CDR3 reads CASSFAGLAGKETQYF. The DNA for the CDR3 is TGTGCCAGCAGTTTTGCCGGACTGGCGGGGAAAGAGACCCAGTACTTC.

In this sample, this clone turned up a few times. It may be a read error: a sequence one base away is much more abundant. The chain uses TRBV6-5 and TRBJ2-2; D uncertain. Per the germline V gene, CDR1 is MNHEY and CDR2 is SVGAGI. CDR3 length: 17 amino acids. The V and J ends lost 0 bases and 7 bases respectively, with 18 bases between them. CDR3 bases: TGTGCCAGCAGTTACTCGAATTGCCTCCCGGGCGGCGGGGAGCTGTTTTTT. Translated, it gives CASSYSNCLPGGGELFF.

V gene TRBV7-3 combines with J gene TRBJ2-1, with TRBD1 as a possible D gene (6 bases). The germline V and J ends were trimmed by 1 base and 8 bases, with 12 bases remaining between them. CDR3 length: 14 amino acids. CDR1 is SGHTA and CDR2 is FQGTGA in the germline V gene. CDR3 in DNA: TGTGCCAGCAGCTTAAATTGGGGGCGCTATGAGCAGTTCTTC. This gives the protein CASSLNWGRYEQFF.

This clone was seen many times. This may be a read error, as it is one base from a much larger clone. The sample contains more than one DNA sequence encoding this CDR3. The rearrangement joins TRBV12-3 or TRBV12-4 to TRBJ2-7, with D perhaps given as TRBD1 or TRBD2 (5 bases each). The CDR3 extends over 14 amino acids. Deletions cut 8 bases from V and 2 bases from J, with 16 bases between. CDR3 bases: TGTGCCAGCGGGGGTCAGGGTGCTCCCTACGAGCAGTACTTC. Amino acids: CASGGQGAPYEQYF.

This clone was recorded at least ten times. The chain links TRBV20-1 to TRBJ2-4; no definite D call. V gave up 6 bases and J gave up 1 base, with 10 bases separating them. The CDR3 consists of 13 residues. Germline V gene data show CDR1 as DFQATT and CDR2 as SNEGSKA (reference sequence). This CDR3 reads CSADSPAKNIQYF. The CDR3 nucleotides read TGCAGTGCCGACTCCCCCGCCAAAAACATTCAGTACTTC.

This clone was seen a handful of times. V gene TRBV20-1 combines with J gene TRBJ2-1; TRBD2 matches at 10 bases. CDR1 and CDR2 (germline): DFQATT, SNEGSKA (reference sequence). This CDR3 has 16 amino acids. The J segment lost 8 bases and the V segment lost 2 bases, leaving 12 bases of the junction unmatched. The CDR3 loop reads CSARPPTSGAQYEQFF. CDR3 bases: TGCAGTGCTAGACCCCCCACTAGCGGGGCACAATATGAGCAGTTCTTC.

Note on this clone: This sequence may be a read error, since a much larger clone differs from it by one base. The chain combines TRBV7-9 with TRBJ2-3; no definite D call. Trimming shortened V by 3 bases and J by 0 bases, and 7 bases separated the two germline ends. The V gene's germline CDR1 is SEHNR and CDR2 FQNEAQ (reference sequence). The CDR3 has 14 amino acids. CDR3 region: CASSFGPSTDTQYF. CDR3 DNA: TGTGCCAGCAGCTTCGGGCCGAGCACAGATACGCAGTATTTT.

This clone was observed once. V gene TRBV6-2 or TRBV6-3 combines with J gene TRBJ2-7; D unresolved. Trimming took 5 bases from V and 8 from J, leaving 34 bases between them. Germline assignment: CDR1 MNHEY and CDR2 SVGEGT. The CDR3 consists of 19 residues. CDR3 protein: CASSTEVQRVATSIDKQYF. In DNA form, the CDR3 reads TGTGCCAGCAGTACGGAAGTTCAGAGAGTGGCGACCTCGATAGACAAGCAGTACTTC.